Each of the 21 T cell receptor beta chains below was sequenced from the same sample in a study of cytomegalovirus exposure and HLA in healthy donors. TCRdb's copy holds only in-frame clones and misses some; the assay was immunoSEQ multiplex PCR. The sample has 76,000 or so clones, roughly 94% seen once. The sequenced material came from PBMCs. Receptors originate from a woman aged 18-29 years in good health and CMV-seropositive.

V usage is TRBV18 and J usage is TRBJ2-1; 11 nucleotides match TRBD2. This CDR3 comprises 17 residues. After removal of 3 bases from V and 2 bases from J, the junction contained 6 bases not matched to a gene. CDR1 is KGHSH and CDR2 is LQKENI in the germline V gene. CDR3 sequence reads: CASSPLTSGSTYNEQFF. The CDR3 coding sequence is TGTGCCAGCTCACCTCTCACTAGCGGGAGTACCTACAATGAGCAGTTCTTC.

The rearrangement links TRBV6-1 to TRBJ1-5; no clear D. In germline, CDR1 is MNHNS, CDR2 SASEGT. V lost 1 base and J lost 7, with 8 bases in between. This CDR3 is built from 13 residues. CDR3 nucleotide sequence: TGTGCCAGCAGTGAAGGGCATTACCAGCCCCAGCATTTT. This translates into CASSEGHYQPQHF.

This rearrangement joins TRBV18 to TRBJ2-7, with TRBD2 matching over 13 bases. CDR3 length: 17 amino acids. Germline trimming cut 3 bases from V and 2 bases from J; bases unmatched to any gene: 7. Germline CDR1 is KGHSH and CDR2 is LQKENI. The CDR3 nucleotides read TGTGCCAGCTCACCCGGGACTAGCGGGACCCAACCCTACGAGCAGTACTTC. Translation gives CASSPGTSGTQPYEQYF.

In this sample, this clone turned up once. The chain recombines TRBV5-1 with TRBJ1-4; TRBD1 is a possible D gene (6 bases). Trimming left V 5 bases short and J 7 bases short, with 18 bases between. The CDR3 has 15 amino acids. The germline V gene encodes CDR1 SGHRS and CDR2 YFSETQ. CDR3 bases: TGCGCCAGCAGTTCCCAGACAGGACCTGGTGAAAAACTGTTTTTT. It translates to CASSSQTGPGEKLFF.

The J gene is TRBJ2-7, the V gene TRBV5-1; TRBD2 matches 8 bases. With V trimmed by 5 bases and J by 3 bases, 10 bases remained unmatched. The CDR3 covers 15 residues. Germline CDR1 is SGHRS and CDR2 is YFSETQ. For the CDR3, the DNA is TGCGCCAGCAGTTCGGGGGGGACCCTCGACTACGAGCAGTACTTC. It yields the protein CASSSGGTLDYEQYF.

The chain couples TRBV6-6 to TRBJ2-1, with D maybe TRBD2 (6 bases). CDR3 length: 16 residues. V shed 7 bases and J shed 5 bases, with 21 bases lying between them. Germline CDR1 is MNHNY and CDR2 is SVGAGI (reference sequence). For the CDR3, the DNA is TGTGCCAGCATCAGACGCCGGGACTCCATAAACAATGAGCAGTTCTTC. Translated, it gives CASIRRRDSINNEQFF.

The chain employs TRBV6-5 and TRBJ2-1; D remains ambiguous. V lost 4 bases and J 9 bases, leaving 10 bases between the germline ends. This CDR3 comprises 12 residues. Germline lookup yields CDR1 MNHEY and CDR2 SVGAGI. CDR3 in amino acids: CASSSDMSEQFF. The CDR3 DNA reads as TGTGCCAGCAGTTCTGACATGAGTGAGCAGTTCTTC.

This chain's CDR3 is CASSLSPVVAGAYNEQFF. The CDR3, as DNA: TGTGCCAGCAGTTTATCCCCCGTAGTAGCGGGAGCCTACAATGAGCAGTTCTTC. J is TRBJ2-1 and V is TRBV28, with 9 bases fitting TRBD2. The CDR3 consists of 18 residues. Per germline, CDR1 MDHEN and CDR2 SYDVKM. Losses at the gene ends were 1 base for V and 2 bases for J; bases not matched to a gene: 9.

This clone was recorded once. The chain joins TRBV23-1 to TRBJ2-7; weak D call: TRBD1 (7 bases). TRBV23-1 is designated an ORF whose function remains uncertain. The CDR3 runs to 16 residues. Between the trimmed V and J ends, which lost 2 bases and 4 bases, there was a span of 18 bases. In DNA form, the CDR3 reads TGCGCCAGCAGTCAACCCTCGGGGGCAGGGGGATACGAGCAGTACTTC. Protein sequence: CASSQPSGAGGYEQYF.

For the CDR3, the DNA is TGCGCCAGCAGCCAAACCCTCGGACAGGGGAATTCACCCCTCCACTTT. It codes for CASSQTLGQGNSPLHF. The chain is built from TRBV5-1 and TRBJ1-6; TRBD1 agrees at 9 bases. The CDR3 sequence is 16 residues long. J was trimmed by 7 bases and V by 4 bases; bases with no gene match: 9. CDR1 and CDR2 from the germline V gene are SGHRS and YFSETQ.

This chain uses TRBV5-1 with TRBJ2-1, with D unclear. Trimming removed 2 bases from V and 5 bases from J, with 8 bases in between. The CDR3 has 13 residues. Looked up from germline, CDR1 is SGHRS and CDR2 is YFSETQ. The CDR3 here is CASSLDSNNEQFF. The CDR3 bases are TGCGCCAGCAGCTTAGATAGTAACAATGAGCAGTTCTTC.

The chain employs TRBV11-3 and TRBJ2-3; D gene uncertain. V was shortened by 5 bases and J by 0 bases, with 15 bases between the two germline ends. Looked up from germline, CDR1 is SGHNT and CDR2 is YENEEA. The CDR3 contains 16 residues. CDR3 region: CASSPRSGSSTDTQYF. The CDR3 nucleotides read TGTGCCAGCAGCCCCAGATCAGGCTCTAGCACAGATACGCAGTATTTT. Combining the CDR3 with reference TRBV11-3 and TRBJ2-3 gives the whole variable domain EAGVVQSPRYKIIEKKQPVAFWCNPISGHNTLYWYLQNLGQGPELLIRYENEEAVDDSQLPKDRFSAERLKGVDSTLKIQPAELGDSAVYLCASSPRSGSSTDTQYFGPGTRLTVL.

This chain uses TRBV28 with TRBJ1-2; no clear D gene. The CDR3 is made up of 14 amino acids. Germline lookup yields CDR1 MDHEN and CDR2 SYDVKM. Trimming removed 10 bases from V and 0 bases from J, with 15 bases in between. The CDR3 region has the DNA TGTGCCACGTCTGAGAGTACTGCTAACTATGGCTACACCTTC. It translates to CATSESTANYGYTF.

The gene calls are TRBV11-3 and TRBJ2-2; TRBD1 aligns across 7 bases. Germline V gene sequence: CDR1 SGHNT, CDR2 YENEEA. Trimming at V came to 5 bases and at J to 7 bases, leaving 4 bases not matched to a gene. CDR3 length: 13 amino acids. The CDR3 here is CASSLQGSGELFF. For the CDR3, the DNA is TGTGCCAGCAGCCTACAGGGGAGCGGGGAGCTGTTTTTT.

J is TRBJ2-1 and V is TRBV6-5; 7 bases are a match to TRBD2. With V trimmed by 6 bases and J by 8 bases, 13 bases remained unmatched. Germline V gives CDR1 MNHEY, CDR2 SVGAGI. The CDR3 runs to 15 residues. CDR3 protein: CASRVSGEMFHEQFF. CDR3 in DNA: TGTGCCAGCAGGGTAAGCGGGGAAATGTTCCATGAGCAGTTCTTC.

The CDR3 nucleotides read TGTGCCAGCAGCTTAAGGGCGGGGTGGGACTACACCTTC. Protein: CASSLRAGWDYTF. The rearrangement joins TRBV7-3 to TRBJ1-2; D not resolved. Trimming took off 1 base at V and 10 bases at J, with 13 bases between the two ends. Germline V gene data show CDR1 as SGHTA and CDR2 as FQGTGA. CDR3 size: 13 residues.

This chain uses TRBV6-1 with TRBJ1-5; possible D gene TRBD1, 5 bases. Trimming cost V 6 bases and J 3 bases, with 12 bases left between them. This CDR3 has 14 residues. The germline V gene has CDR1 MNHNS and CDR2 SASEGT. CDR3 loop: CASSADRINQPQHF. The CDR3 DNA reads TGTGCCAGCAGCGCCGACAGAATCAATCAGCCCCAGCATTTT.

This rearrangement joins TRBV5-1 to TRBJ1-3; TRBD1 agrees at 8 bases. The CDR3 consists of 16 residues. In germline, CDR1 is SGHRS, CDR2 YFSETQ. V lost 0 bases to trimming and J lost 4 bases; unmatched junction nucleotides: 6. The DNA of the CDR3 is TGCGCCAGCAGCTTGGTGGCAGGGGGCTCAGGAAACACCATATATTTT. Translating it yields CASSLVAGGSGNTIYF.

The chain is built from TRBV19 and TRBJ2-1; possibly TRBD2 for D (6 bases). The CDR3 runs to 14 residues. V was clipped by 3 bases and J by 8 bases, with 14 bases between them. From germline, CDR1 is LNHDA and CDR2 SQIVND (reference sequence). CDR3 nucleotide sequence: TGTGCCAGTAGTATGACTAGAGGAGGGGATGAGCAGTTCTTC. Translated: CASSMTRGGDEQFF.

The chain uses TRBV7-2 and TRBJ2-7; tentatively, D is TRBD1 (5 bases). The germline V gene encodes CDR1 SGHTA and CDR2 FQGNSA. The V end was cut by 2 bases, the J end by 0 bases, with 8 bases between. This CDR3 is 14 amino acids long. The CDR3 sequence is CASSLRGFSYEQYF. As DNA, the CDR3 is TGTGCCAGCAGCTTAAGGGGTTTCTCCTACGAGCAGTACTTC.

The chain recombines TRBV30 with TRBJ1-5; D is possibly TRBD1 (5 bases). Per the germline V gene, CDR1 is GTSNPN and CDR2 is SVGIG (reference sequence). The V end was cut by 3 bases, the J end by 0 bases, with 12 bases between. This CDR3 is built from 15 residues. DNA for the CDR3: TGTGCCTGGAGCGACTGGGGACTTAGCAATCAGCCCCAGCATTTT. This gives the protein CAWSDWGLSNQPQHF. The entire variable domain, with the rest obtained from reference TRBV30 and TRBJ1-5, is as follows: SQTIHQWPATLVQPVGSPLSLECTVEGTSNPNLYWYRQAAGRGLQLLFYSVGIGQISSEVPQNLSASRPQDRQFILSSKKLLLSDSGFYLCAWSDWGLSNQPQHFGDGTRLSIL.